One sample yielded the 10 T cell receptor beta chains listed below, sequenced in a study of Ad26.COV2.S vaccination and SARS-CoV-2 variants (dated by TCRdb to about 2021). Libraries came from the immunoSEQ multiplex PCR assay. The table was pulled from immuneACCESS by TCRdb, which kept in-frame rearrangements only. Such tables lose some clones; where checked, under half of the loss comes from unresolved V genes, and the rest has no known cause. This sample holds 120,000 to 150,000 clones; 80% to 90% were observed only once. Approximately 5.1% of the sample is in the top ten clones. The intended sense of this specimen's time point label: individuals recovered from natural SARS-CoV-2 infection. The sequencing here drew on peripheral blood, taken after recovery from COVID-19. These receptors originate from a human donor who had recovered from COVID-19.

This clone has a handful of counts. This chain joins TRBV5-5 and TRBJ1-6; D is perhaps TRBD1 (6 bases). The V end lost 4 bases, the J end lost 8 bases, and 19 bases lay between the germline ends. This CDR3 spans 16 amino acids. Germline V gives CDR1 SGHKS, CDR2 YYEKEE (reference sequence). CDR3 in amino acids: CASSPSVGSGDSPLHF. In DNA form, the CDR3 reads TGTGCCAGCAGCCCGTCTGTCGGGTCAGGGGATTCACCCCTCCACTTT.

This chain uses TRBV29-1 with TRBJ2-3; no clear D gene. CDR1 and CDR2 (germline): SQVTM, ANQGSEA. The CDR3 runs 11 residues. Trimming cost V 3 bases and J 0 bases, with 1 base left between them. The CDR3 region has the DNA TGCAGCGTTGACAGCACAGATACGCAGTATTTT. The encoded protein is CSVDSTDTQYF.

V usage is TRBV27 and J usage is TRBJ2-3, with D perhaps TRBD1 (7 bases). Trimming left V 5 bases short and J 1 base short, with 16 bases between. Germline V gene sequence: CDR1 MNHEY, CDR2 SMNVEV (reference sequence). This CDR3 has 16 amino acids. The CDR3 is CASSQKQGGGTDTQYF. DNA for the CDR3: TGTGCCAGCAGTCAAAAGCAGGGGGGCGGCACAGATACGCAGTATTTT.

The gene calls are TRBV6-5 and TRBJ1-2; no definite D call. Germline assignment: CDR1 MNHEY and CDR2 SVGAGI. The germline V and J ends were trimmed by 6 bases and 5 bases, with 13 bases remaining between them. The CDR3 is 13 residues long. The CDR3 coding sequence is TGTGCCAGCAGCCACCCCGGTGGGTATGGCTACACCTTC. Translation: CASSHPGGYGYTF.

This chain connects TRBV27 to TRBJ1-1; D is undetermined. This CDR3 contains 13 residues. V was shortened by 3 bases and J by 4 bases, with 9 bases between the two germline ends. Germline V gives CDR1 MNHEY, CDR2 SMNVEV (reference sequence). CDR3 in amino acids: CASSFSGSTEAFF. In nucleotides, the CDR3 is TGTGCCAGCAGTTTCAGTGGGTCCACTGAAGCTTTCTTT.

This clone was counted once. The V gene is TRBV5-1, the J gene TRBJ2-7; 8 bases line up with TRBD1. The CDR3 has 14 amino acids. With 5 bases clipped from V and 3 bases from J, the junction kept 7 bases outside the gene matches. Germline V gives CDR1 SGHRS, CDR2 YFSETQ. CDR3 protein: CASRTGTGNYEQYF. CDR3 nucleotides: TGCGCCAGCAGAACCGGGACAGGAAACTACGAGCAGTACTTC.

This chain connects TRBV4-3 to TRBJ2-1; D call uncertain. The ends were cut back, 1 base at V and 0 bases at J, with 13 bases in the middle. Germline V CDR1 and CDR2: LGHNA, YSLEER. The CDR3 length is 17 residues. The CDR3 DNA reads as TGCGCCAGCAGCCAAGTTAGGCAGACTCCCTCCTACAATGAGCAGTTCTTC. The encoded protein is CASSQVRQTPSYNEQFF.

V gene TRBV6-1 combines with J gene TRBJ1-2, with 7 bases lining up with TRBD1. Germline CDR1 MNHNS, CDR2 SASEGT. The V and J ends lost 0 bases and 4 bases, in that order; junction bases with no gene match: 5. CDR3 length equals 15 residues. The CDR3 loop is CASSEAWTGSYGYTF. DNA for the CDR3: TGTGCCAGCAGTGAAGCGTGGACAGGTAGCTATGGCTACACCTTC.

The genes are TRBV10-2 and TRBJ1-4; D remains unclear. This CDR3 is 13 amino acids long. Trimming removed 6 bases at V and 0 bases at J, with 5 bases between. Germline assignment: CDR1 WSHSY and CDR2 SAAADI. The CDR3 DNA reads as TGCGCCAGCAGCGTTGCAACTAATGAAAAACTGTTTTTT. Translation: CASSVATNEKLFF.

The V and J genes are TRBV4-3 and TRBJ2-6; D uncertain. V shed 4 bases and J shed 0 bases, with 7 bases lying between them. The germline gives CDR1 LGHNA, CDR2 YSLEER. The CDR3 loop spans 15 amino acids. The CDR3 nucleotides read TGCGCCAGCAGCCGATCGCACTCTGGGGCCAACGTCCTGACTTTC. Translating it yields CASSRSHSGANVLTF.